A single sample gave rise to the 20 T cell receptor beta chains below, sequenced in a study of early T cells in non-severe SARS-CoV-2 infection. TCRdb processed the 5' RACE reads anew with MiXCR; each CDR3 protein has one entry. The profile shows 25,000 to 30,000 distinct CDR3 sequences, approximately 4% of them singletons. Source material: whole blood. The receptors derive from an adult who was a healthcare worker with PCR-confirmed SARS-CoV-2 infection or an uninfected control (not recorded which).

This clonotype was seen a handful of times. The chain has TRBV7-2 and TRBJ2-3; no reliable D call. V dropped 5 bases and J dropped 1 base, with 13 bases sitting between them. The germline V gene has CDR1 SGHTA and CDR2 FQGNSA. The CDR3 contains 15 residues. The CDR3 coding sequence is TGTGCCAGCAGCGAATTCACCAGACGCACAGATACGCAGTATTTT. This encodes CASSEFTRRTDTQYF.

In this sample, this clonotype turned up many times. The V and J genes are TRBV29-1 and TRBJ2-5; no clear D. The CDR3 is made up of 13 amino acids. Looked up from germline, CDR1 is SQVTM and CDR2 is ANQGSEA. V lost 5 bases to trimming and J lost 1 base, with 11 bases between them. In nucleotides, the CDR3 is TGCAGCGTTAGTTGGGTACGCCAAGAGACCCAGTACTTC. Translating gives CSVSWVRQETQYF.

The table lists this clonotype with many counts. V gene TRBV4-2 combines with J gene TRBJ2-4, with D unresolved. V was pared by 0 bases and J by 8 bases, with 14 bases between. Germline CDR1 and CDR2: LGHNA and YNFKEQ. The CDR3 length is 15 residues. The CDR3 reads CASSQDSSLRYIQYF. Here the CDR3 DNA reads TGTGCCAGCAGCCAAGATTCGTCCCTCAGATACATTCAGTACTTC.

This sequence joins TRBV10-2 and TRBJ2-3, with D perhaps given as TRBD1 or TRBD2 (6 bases each). This CDR3 is built from 14 residues. Germline V gene data show CDR1 as WSHSY and CDR2 as SAAADI. Trimming took off 7 bases at V and 2 bases at J, with 13 bases between the two ends. The CDR3 nucleotides are TGCGCCAGCACTGGGGGGCGGACCACAGATACGCAGTATTTT. It encodes CASTGGRTTDTQYF.

This clonotype has ten or more counts. This chain connects TRBV6-5 to TRBJ2-1; D is possibly TRBD2 (6 bases). Germline values: CDR1 MNHEY, CDR2 SVGAGI. Trimming took 6 bases from V and 4 from J, leaving 19 bases between them. The CDR3 loop spans 16 amino acids. Here the CDR3 reads CASRLNSVGGYNEQFF. Written as DNA, the CDR3 is TGTGCCAGCAGACTAAACTCCGTGGGGGGATACAATGAGCAGTTCTTC.

The table lists this clonotype with many counts. The chain links TRBV5-1 to TRBJ1-3, with D hard to call. The CDR3 has 14 residues. With 5 bases removed from V and 4 bases from J, the gap between germline ends came to 13 bases. Germline V gene sequence: CDR1 SGHRS, CDR2 YFSETQ. The CDR3: CASSRTSSGNTIYF. In DNA form, the CDR3 reads TGCGCCAGCAGTCGGACGTCTTCAGGAAACACCATATATTTT.

Many counts were recorded for this clonotype. The chain combines TRBV29-1 with TRBJ2-7; TRBD1 or TRBD2 may be the D gene (5 bases each). The V gene's germline CDR1 is SQVTM and CDR2 ANQGSEA. This CDR3 region has 16 residues. The V end lost 4 bases, the J end lost 0 bases, and 19 bases lay between the germline ends. The CDR3 DNA follows: TGCAGCGTTGTAGGGCCCGGGACGACAACCTCCTACGAGCAGTACTTC. Translation gives CSVVGPGTTTSYEQYF.

This clonotype was counted at least ten times. V usage is TRBV20-1 and J usage is TRBJ1-3; no clear D. With 3 bases removed from V and 0 bases from J, the gap between germline ends came to 3 bases. The CDR3 contains 12 residues. Germline values: CDR1 DFQATT, CDR2 SNEGSKA (reference sequence). The DNA of the CDR3 is TGCAGTGCTAGGCTCTCTGGAAACACCATATATTTT. Encoded protein: CSARLSGNTIYF.

This clonotype was seen many times. The chain has TRBV7-2 and TRBJ2-7, with 8 bases fitting TRBD2. This CDR3 has 14 residues. The germline V gene encodes CDR1 SGHTA and CDR2 FQGNSA. Losses at the gene ends were 3 bases for V and 2 bases for J; bases not matched to a gene: 3. This chain's CDR3 is CASSFAGGPYEQYF. The CDR3 DNA is TGTGCCAGCAGCTTTGCGGGAGGCCCCTACGAGCAGTACTTC.

Many counts were recorded for this clonotype. The chain has TRBV10-2 and TRBJ2-5; D is undetermined. The CDR3 is 13 amino acids. Trimming removed 7 bases from V and 1 base from J, with 10 bases in between. The germline CDR1 and CDR2 sequences are WSHSY and SAAADI. The CDR3 reads CASTPTIQETQYF. The DNA of the CDR3 is TGCGCCAGCACCCCAACCATCCAAGAGACCCAGTACTTC.

This clonotype showed up many times. The chain has TRBV6-1 and TRBJ1-5, with D unclear. Germline CDR1 reads MNHNS; CDR2 reads SASEGT. This CDR3 spans 14 amino acids. The V end lost 2 bases, the J end lost 3 bases, and 8 bases lay between the germline ends. DNA for the CDR3: TGTGCCAGCAGTGAACCAGGTTTCAATCAGCCCCAGCATTTT. Its protein is CASSEPGFNQPQHF.

This clonotype was recorded many times. The chain has TRBV18 and TRBJ1-5, with D hard to call. Germline V CDR1 and CDR2: KGHSH, LQKENI. The V and J ends lost 3 bases and 2 bases respectively, with 11 bases between them. The CDR3 covers 15 residues. The CDR3 sequence is CASSPIGTGNQPQHF. The CDR3 region has the DNA TGTGCCAGCTCACCCATAGGCACGGGCAATCAGCCCCAGCATTTT.

This clonotype was observed at least ten times. The gene calls are TRBV27 and TRBJ2-3; D assignment may be TRBD1 or TRBD2 (5 bases each). Trimming left V 4 bases short and J 4 bases short, with 15 bases between. The CDR3 is made up of 15 amino acids. Germline V gives CDR1 MNHEY, CDR2 SMNVEV (reference sequence). The CDR3 sequence: CASSSSQEAADTQYF. DNA for the CDR3: TGTGCCAGCAGTTCCTCACAGGAGGCAGCAGATACGCAGTATTTT.

This clonotype has a count of ten or more. The gene calls are TRBV2 and TRBJ2-6; no reliable D call. CDR1 is SNHLY and CDR2 is FYNNEI in the germline V gene. CDR3 length: 17 amino acids. V lost 4 bases to trimming and J lost 0 bases, with 13 bases between them. The DNA for the CDR3 is TGTGCCAGCAGTGTCACAAGTACTGTCTCTGGGGCCAACGTCCTGACTTTC. Its translation: CASSVTSTVSGANVLTF.

This clonotype is medium-sized within its sample. The V and J genes are TRBV12-3 or TRBV12-4 and TRBJ2-3; D remains ambiguous. The CDR3 is 12 amino acids. The V end was cut by 6 bases, the J end by 2 bases, with 6 bases between. The CDR3 here is CASSRDTDTQYF. In nucleotides, the CDR3 is TGTGCCAGCAGCCGAGACACAGATACGCAGTATTTT.

This clonotype was seen a handful of times. The chain joins TRBV9 to TRBJ2-5; D is uncertain. This CDR3 contains 13 residues. Germline CDR1 and CDR2: SGDLS and YYNGEE. Trimming shortened V by 1 base and J by 3 bases, and 7 bases separated the two germline ends. The CDR3, as DNA: TGTGCCAGCAGCGTAAATTGGAAAGAGACCCAGTACTTC. It specifies CASSVNWKETQYF.

This chain joins TRBV5-1 and TRBJ1-6, with D maybe TRBD1 (6 bases). Trimming took off 4 bases at V and 9 bases at J, with 17 bases between the two ends. CDR1 is SGHRS and CDR2 is YFSETQ in the germline V gene. The CDR3 length is 15 residues. The CDR3: CASSPDSTRGSPLHF. The CDR3 DNA reads as TGCGCCAGCAGCCCGGACAGTACGAGGGGTTCACCCCTCCACTTT.

Turning to this clonotype: A much larger clone lies a single base off, so this may be a read error. The gene calls are TRBV4-2 and TRBJ2-7; 13 nucleotides agree with TRBD2. The CDR3 loop spans 16 amino acids. Germline CDR1 LGHNA, CDR2 YNFKEQ. The CDR3 nucleotides read TGTGCCAGCAGCCAAGCGGGACTAGCGGGAACCTACAAGCAGTACTTC. Protein: CASSQAGLAGTYKQYF.

V is TRBV7-9 and J is TRBJ2-2; D not certain. Germline V lookup: CDR1 SEHNR, CDR2 FQNEAQ (reference sequence). There are 9 residues in the CDR3. CDR3 protein: CARPGELFF. Here the CDR3 DNA reads TGTGCTCGACCCGGGGAGCTGTTTTTT.

This chain uses TRBV20-1 with TRBJ1-2; D remains unclear. Germline V gives CDR1 DFQATT, CDR2 SNEGSKA (reference sequence). The ends were cut back, 0 bases at V and 8 bases at J, with 19 bases in the middle. This CDR3 spans 15 amino acids. The CDR3 is CSARDHDRQTGGYTF. The CDR3 nucleotides are TGCAGTGCTAGAGATCATGATCGGCAAACGGGGGGCTACACCTTC.